This T cell receptor (beta chain) is drawn from a study of identical twins. Broader study findings: Those out-of-frame alpha sequences shared by twins showed an excess of low generation probability. It was cross-sectional statistical analysis, not following the same donors, that the conclusions relied on.

The CDR3 consists of 17 residues. The J segment lost 3 bases and the V segment lost 0 bases, leaving 6 bases of the junction unmatched. CDR1 is LGHDT, CDR2 YNNKEL, per germline (reference sequence). On this clonotype: Its matching antigen is unknown.

TCRdb re-derived calls from the 5' RACE reads in MiXCR, one entry per CDR3 protein. The repertoire has approximately 260,000 distinct CDR3 sequences, around 8% of them found once; the top ten carry 2.5% to 3.5%. These data also formed part of another study, on yellow fever vaccine responses in identical twins.

This TCR derives from a woman aged 18-29 years in good health. Sequencing was performed on CD8+ T cells sorted from blood. The V and J genes are TRBV3-1 and TRBJ2-7, with TRBD2 identical over 12 bases. CDR3 sequence (DNA): TGTGCCAGCAGCCAAGATACTCTAGCGGGGGGGTACTACGAGCAGTACTTC. This translates into CASSQDTLAGGYYEQYF.